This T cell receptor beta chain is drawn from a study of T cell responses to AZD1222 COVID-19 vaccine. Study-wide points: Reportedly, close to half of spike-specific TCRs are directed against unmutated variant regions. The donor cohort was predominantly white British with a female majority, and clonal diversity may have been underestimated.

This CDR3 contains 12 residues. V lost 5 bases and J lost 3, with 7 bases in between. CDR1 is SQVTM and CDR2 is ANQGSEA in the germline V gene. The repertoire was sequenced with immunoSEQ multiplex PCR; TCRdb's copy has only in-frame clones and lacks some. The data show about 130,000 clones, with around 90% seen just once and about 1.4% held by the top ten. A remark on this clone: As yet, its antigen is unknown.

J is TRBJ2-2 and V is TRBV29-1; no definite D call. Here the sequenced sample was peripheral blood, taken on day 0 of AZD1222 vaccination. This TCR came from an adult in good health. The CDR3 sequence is CSVWAHTGELFF. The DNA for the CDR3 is TGCAGCGTTTGGGCCCACACCGGGGAGCTGTTTTTT.